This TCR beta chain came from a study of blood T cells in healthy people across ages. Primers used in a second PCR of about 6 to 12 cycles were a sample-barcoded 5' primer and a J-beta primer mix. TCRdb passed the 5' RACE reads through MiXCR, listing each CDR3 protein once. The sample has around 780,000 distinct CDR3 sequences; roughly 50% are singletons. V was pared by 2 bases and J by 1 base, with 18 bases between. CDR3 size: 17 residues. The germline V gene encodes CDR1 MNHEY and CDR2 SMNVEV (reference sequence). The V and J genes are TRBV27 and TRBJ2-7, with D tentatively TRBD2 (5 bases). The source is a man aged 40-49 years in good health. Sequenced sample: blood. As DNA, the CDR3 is TGTGCCAGCAGTTTAGATTGGAGGCCAGGAGAATCCTACGAGCAGTACTTC. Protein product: CASSLDWRPGESYEQYF.